Shown below are 8 T cell receptor beta chains from a single sample sequenced in a study of blood T cell repertoires in COVID-19. Sequencing used immunoSEQ multiplex PCR; TCRdb keeps in-frame clones, though not all of them. The sample gives about 160,000 clones, about 81% of which show up once; approximately 10% is in the top ten. What was sequenced was peripheral blood. The receptor source for this set is a man aged 60-69 years with active or convalescent COVID-19.

J is TRBJ1-1 and V is TRBV28; 8 bases line up with TRBD1. Germline CDR1 is MDHEN and CDR2 is SYDVKM. Losses at the gene ends were 3 bases for V and 1 base for J; bases not matched to a gene: 10. The length of the CDR3 is 17 residues. This chain's CDR3 is CASSFLPGGFRNTEAFF. The CDR3 bases are TGTGCCAGCAGTTTCCTACCAGGGGGCTTCAGGAACACTGAAGCTTTCTTT.

The CDR3 DNA reads as TGTGCCAGCAGCCCCGTCGGGGGGGCAGGTCAGCCCCAGCATTTT. Translated, it gives CASSPVGGAGQPQHF. This rearrangement joins TRBV7-2 to TRBJ1-5; possible D gene TRBD1, 6 bases. The CDR3 has 15 residues. The V and J ends lost 5 bases and 6 bases respectively, with 17 bases between them. Per germline, CDR1 SGHTA and CDR2 FQGNSA.

This clone was counted between two and nine times. The V gene is TRBV2, the J gene TRBJ1-6, with D possibly TRBD1 on 6 matching bases. CDR3 length equals 14 residues. Trimming cost V 8 bases and J 9 bases, with 17 bases left between them. The germline V gene has CDR1 SNHLY and CDR2 FYNNEI. CDR3 sequence: CASLPQTGGSPLHF. CDR3 coding DNA: TGTGCCAGCCTCCCCCAGACAGGAGGTTCACCCCTCCACTTT.

The chain is built from TRBV19 and TRBJ1-1, with 7 bases that match TRBD1. Germline CDR1 reads LNHDA; CDR2 reads SQIVND (reference sequence). The CDR3 is 16 amino acids. J lost 3 bases, V lost 3 bases, and 10 bases had no gene match. This CDR3 is CASSIEARQGYTEAFF. The CDR3 DNA is TGTGCCAGTAGTATTGAGGCCCGACAGGGCTACACTGAAGCTTTCTTT. Looking up the rest from reference TRBV19 and TRBJ1-1 gives the full variable domain: DGGITQSPKYLFRKEGQNVTLSCEQNLNHDAMYWYRQDPGQGLRLIYYSQIVNDFQKGDIAEGYSVSREKKESFPLTVTSAQKNPTAFYLCASSIEARQGYTEAFFGQGTRLTVV.

The chain carries TRBV6-5 and TRBJ2-6, with no clear D. V lost 5 bases and J lost 1, with 9 bases in between. Per germline, CDR1 MNHEY and CDR2 SVGAGI. This CDR3 is 15 amino acids long. CDR3 coding DNA: TGTGCCAGCAGTCCCCTTGTGTCTGGGGCCAACGTCCTGACTTTC. It yields the protein CASSPLVSGANVLTF.

J is TRBJ2-7 and V is TRBV10-3, with a weak D call TRBD1 (6 bases). The CDR3 consists of 12 residues. Germline V gives CDR1 ENHRY, CDR2 SYGVKD. V gave up 3 bases and J gave up 4 bases, with 7 bases separating them. The chain's CDR3 is CAISEQGYEQYF. The CDR3 nucleotides are TGTGCCATCAGTGAACAGGGTTACGAGCAGTACTTC.

This chain connects TRBV7-9 to TRBJ2-7; D may be TRBD1 (5 bases). V lost 1 base and J 1 base, leaving 8 bases between the germline ends. CDR1 and CDR2 from the germline V gene are SEHNR and FQNEAQ (reference sequence). The CDR3 sequence is 14 residues long. The CDR3 bases are TGTGCCAGCAGCTTAGAGGGGCCATCCTACGAGCAGTACTTC. As protein: CASSLEGPSYEQYF.

The chain uses TRBV5-4 and TRBJ1-5; 8 bases agree with TRBD1. The V segment lost 3 bases and the J segment 6 bases; nucleotides outside the gene matches: 5. The CDR3 loop spans 14 amino acids. CDR1 is SGHNT and CDR2 is YYREEE in the germline V gene (reference sequence). The CDR3 DNA follows: TGTGCCAGCAGCTCAGCCGGGACAGGTCAGCCCCAGCATTTT. Its protein is CASSSAGTGQPQHF. The full variable domain, completed using reference TRBV5-4 and TRBJ1-5, is ETGVTQSPTHLIKTRGQQVTLRCSSQSGHNTVSWYQQALGQGPQFIFQYYREEENGRGNFPPRFSGLQFPNYSSELNVNALELDDSALYLCASSSAGTGQPQHFGDGTRLSIL.